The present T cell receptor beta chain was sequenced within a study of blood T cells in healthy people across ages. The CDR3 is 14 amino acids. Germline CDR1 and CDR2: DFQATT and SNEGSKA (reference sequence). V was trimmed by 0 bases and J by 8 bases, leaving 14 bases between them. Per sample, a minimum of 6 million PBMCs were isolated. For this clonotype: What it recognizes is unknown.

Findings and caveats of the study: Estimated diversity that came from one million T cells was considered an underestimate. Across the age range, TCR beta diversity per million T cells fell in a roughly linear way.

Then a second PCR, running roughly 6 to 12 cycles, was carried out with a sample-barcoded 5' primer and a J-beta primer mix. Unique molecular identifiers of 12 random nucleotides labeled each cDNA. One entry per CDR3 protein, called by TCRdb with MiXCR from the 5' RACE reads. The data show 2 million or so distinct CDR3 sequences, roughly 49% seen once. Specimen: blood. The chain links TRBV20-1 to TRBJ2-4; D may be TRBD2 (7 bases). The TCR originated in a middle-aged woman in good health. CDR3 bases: TGCAGTGCTAGAGAGGGGGGGCCGGGCGACATTCAGTACTTC. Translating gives CSAREGGPGDIQYF.